Described below is a single T cell receptor (beta chain) sequence and its context. In germline, CDR1 is SGHKS, CDR2 YYEKEE (reference sequence). The trim removed 4 bases at V and 6 bases at J, leaving 7 bases unmatched. The CDR3 loop spans 14 amino acids. This entry comes from a study of blood T cell repertoires in COVID-19. Data came from immunoSEQ multiplex PCR; TCRdb stores just in-frame clones and leaves some out. Of 200,000 to 250,000 clones in the sample, roughly 83% were seen once. Input material: peripheral blood. The TCR was taken from a woman aged 45-60 years with acute or convalescent COVID-19. The rearrangement links TRBV5-5 to TRBJ2-7; 10 bases are a match to TRBD2. The CDR3 loop is CASSGASGRGEQYF. DNA of the CDR3: TGTGCCAGCAGCGGGGCTAGCGGGAGAGGCGAGCAGTACTTC.